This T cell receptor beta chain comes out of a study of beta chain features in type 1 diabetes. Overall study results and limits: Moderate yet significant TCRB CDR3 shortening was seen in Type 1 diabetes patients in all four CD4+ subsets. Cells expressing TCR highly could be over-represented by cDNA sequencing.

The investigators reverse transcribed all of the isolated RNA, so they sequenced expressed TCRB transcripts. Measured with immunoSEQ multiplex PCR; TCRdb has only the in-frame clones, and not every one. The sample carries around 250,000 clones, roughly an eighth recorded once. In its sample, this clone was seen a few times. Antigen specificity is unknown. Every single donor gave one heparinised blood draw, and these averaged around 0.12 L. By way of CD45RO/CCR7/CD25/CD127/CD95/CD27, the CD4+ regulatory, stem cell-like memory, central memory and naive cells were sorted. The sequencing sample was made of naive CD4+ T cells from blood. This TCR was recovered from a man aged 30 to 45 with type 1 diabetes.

In nucleotides, the CDR3 is TGTGCCAGTAGCCCGCGAGGGGGGGACACCGGGGAGCTGTTTTTT. It translates to CASSPRGGDTGELFF. This chain links TRBV19 with TRBJ2-2, with D possibly being TRBD2 (7 bases). The CDR3 has 15 amino acids. CDR1 is LNHDA, CDR2 SQIVND, per germline (reference sequence). V was cut by 6 bases and J by 3 bases, with 14 bases left in between.